This T cell receptor beta chain stems from a study of blood T cell repertoires in COVID-19. Overall study: Samples taken during acute and convalescent COVID-19 were collected in the United States, Italy and Spain.

V was pared by 0 bases and J by 1 base, with 10 bases between. CDR3 length: 15 amino acids. Germline V gene sequence: CDR1 LGHNA, CDR2 YSLEER. This table comes from immunoSEQ multiplex PCR, and its TCRdb copy is limited to in-frame clones, with some not included. The sample holds under 250,000 clones, about 79% seen once. This sequence was found in a man aged 50 to 59 with active or convalescent COVID-19. This rearrangement joins TRBV4-3 to TRBJ2-7, with D maybe TRBD1 (5 bases). The sequencing input was peripheral blood. The CDR3 sequence is CASSQDLGQSYEQYF. The CDR3 DNA reads TGCGCCAGCAGCCAAGACTTGGGGCAATCCTACGAGCAGTACTTC.